The next 25 T cell receptor beta chains were all read from a single sample in a study of cytomegalovirus exposure and HLA in healthy donors. Primers for the PCR totalled 60 Vbeta and 13 Jbeta. Profiled with immunoSEQ multiplex PCR; TCRdb holds only in-frame clones, not every one. The repertoire includes 100,000 to 150,000 clones, 80% of them detected once, and under 4.5% sits in the top ten. The material sequenced was PBMCs. These receptors all come from a woman aged 40 to 50 in good health and CMV-seronegative.

This chain uses TRBV28 with TRBJ2-1; D might be TRBD2 (6 bases). Trimming left V 6 bases short and J 7 bases short, with 13 bases between. The CDR3 is 13 residues long. Looked up from germline, CDR1 is MDHEN and CDR2 is SYDVKM. CDR3 DNA sequence: TGTGCCAGCAGGGTAGAAGGAGGGAATGAGCAGTTCTTC. Amino acids: CASRVEGGNEQFF.

This chain links TRBV6-6 with TRBJ1-1; 9 nucleotides align to TRBD1. The germline gives CDR1 MNHNY, CDR2 SVGAGI (reference sequence). The CDR3 length is 14 residues. Trimming at V came to 6 bases and at J to 5 bases, leaving 7 bases not matched to a gene. The CDR3: CASRDRDRVTEAFF. In nucleotides, the CDR3 is TGTGCCAGCAGAGACCGGGACAGGGTTACTGAAGCTTTCTTT.

The genes are TRBV28 and TRBJ2-1; 7 bases match TRBD1. Looked up from germline, CDR1 is MDHEN and CDR2 is SYDVKM. The CDR3 sequence is 17 residues long. V lost 7 bases, J lost 3 bases, and 15 bases stayed unmatched. CDR3 amino acids: CASNSRGQAGNYNEQFF. Written as DNA, the CDR3 is TGTGCCAGCAACTCGAGGGGGCAGGCAGGGAACTACAATGAGCAGTTCTTC.

This rearrangement joins TRBV6-5 to TRBJ2-7; perhaps TRBD2 as D (5 bases). The CDR3 sequence is 15 residues long. Trimming took 0 bases from V and 3 from J, leaving 12 bases between them. CDR1 is MNHEY and CDR2 is SVGAGI in the germline V gene. CDR3 bases: TGTGCCAGCAGTTACTCCCCTCCGGGGATCTACGAGCAGTACTTC. Its protein is CASSYSPPGIYEQYF.

The genes are TRBV19 and TRBJ1-3; D not certain. This CDR3 has 13 residues. Looked up from germline, CDR1 is LNHDA and CDR2 is SQIVND (reference sequence). Trimming left V 6 bases short and J 2 bases short, with 8 bases between. CDR3 in amino acids: CASRDYPGNTIYF. The DNA of the CDR3 is TGTGCCAGTAGGGACTACCCTGGAAACACCATATATTTT.

The V gene is TRBV7-3, the J gene TRBJ2-2; 7 positions match TRBD1. The germline gives CDR1 SGHTA, CDR2 FQGTGA. The CDR3 consists of 20 residues. V dropped 1 base and J dropped 3; count of bases not matched to a gene: 17. CDR3 coding DNA: TGTGCCAGCAGCTTAAAGTCCCGGAGACAGGGACCCTTGGACACCGGGGAGCTGTTTTTT. Protein sequence: CASSLKSRRQGPLDTGELFF.

The chain joins TRBV10-3 to TRBJ2-2; TRBD1 is a possible D gene (6 bases). The CDR3 length is 14 residues. From germline, CDR1 is ENHRY and CDR2 SYGVKD. V lost 7 bases, J lost 1 base, and 10 bases lay in between. CDR3 residues: CAITGQMNTGELFF. Here the CDR3 DNA reads TGTGCCATCACCGGACAGATGAACACCGGGGAGCTGTTTTTT.

The CDR3 loop is CASSQEPGMNTEAFF. CDR3 nucleotide sequence: TGTGCCAGCAGCCAAGAGCCGGGGATGAACACTGAAGCTTTCTTT. The chain is built from TRBV4-2 and TRBJ1-1, with D unresolved. The CDR3 totals 15 residues. The germline CDR1 and CDR2 sequences are LGHNA and YNFKEQ. V shed 0 bases and J shed 0 bases, with 8 bases lying between them.

V gene TRBV13 combines with J gene TRBJ1-6; no firm D call. The CDR3 consists of 12 residues. CDR1 and CDR2 (germline): PRHDT, FYEKMQ (reference sequence). Trimming pared 2 bases from V and 11 bases from J, leaving 7 bases between. CDR3 residues: CASSLRGPPLHF. The CDR3 DNA sequence: TGTGCCAGCAGCTTACGAGGGCCACCCCTCCACTTT. The whole variable domain, remainder taken from reference TRBV13 and TRBJ1-6, is AAGVIQSPRHLIKEKRETATLKCYPIPRHDTVYWYQQGPGQDPQFLISFYEKMQSDKGSIPDRFSAQQFSDYHSELNMSSLELGDSALYFCASSLRGPPLHFGNGTRLTVT.

The chain joins TRBV27 to TRBJ2-5, with a tentative D call TRBD2 (5 bases). Per germline, CDR1 MNHEY and CDR2 SMNVEV (reference sequence). Trimming cost V 6 bases and J 5 bases, with 16 bases left between them. CDR3 length equals 14 residues. As DNA, the CDR3 is TGTGCCAGCAGCCACGGACCCCAGCGGGAGACCCAGTACTTC. It codes for CASSHGPQRETQYF.

This clone occurred a few times. V is TRBV27 and J is TRBJ2-7, with 10 nucleotides matching TRBD1. Per germline, CDR1 MNHEY and CDR2 SMNVEV (reference sequence). The CDR3 spans 16 residues. Trimming removed 5 bases from V and 2 bases from J; junction bases left unmatched: 9. The CDR3: CASSLLPGTGAYEQYF. CDR3 nucleotide sequence: TGTGCCAGCAGTCTCCTACCCGGGACAGGGGCCTACGAGCAGTACTTC.

The chain has TRBV10-3 and TRBJ1-1, with D perhaps TRBD1 (6 bases). Trimming took off 6 bases at V and 0 bases at J, with 11 bases between the two ends. Germline lookup yields CDR1 ENHRY and CDR2 SYGVKD. The CDR3 sequence is 14 residues long. CDR3 coding DNA: TGTGCCATCAGGGGACATGATATGAACACTGAAGCTTTCTTT. Its translation: CAIRGHDMNTEAFF.

This clone was detected only a few times. V gene TRBV4-3 combines with J gene TRBJ1-1, with D perhaps TRBD1 (5 bases). The CDR3 contains 14 residues. V lost 5 bases and J lost 3, with 13 bases in between. CDR1 is LGHNA and CDR2 is YSLEER in the germline V gene. CDR3 sequence: CASSKNGGDTEAFF. CDR3 sequence (DNA): TGCGCCAGCAGCAAAAACGGGGGGGACACTGAAGCTTTCTTT.

V and J are TRBV7-9 and TRBJ1-2; D call uncertain. V was pared by 5 bases and J by 3 bases, with 16 bases between. The CDR3 totals 15 residues. The germline CDR1 and CDR2 sequences are SEHNR and FQNEAQ (reference sequence). The CDR3 here is CASSPRRGLDYGYTF. For the CDR3, the DNA is TGTGCCAGCAGCCCAAGGCGGGGATTAGACTATGGCTACACCTTC.

The rearrangement uses TRBV5-1 and TRBJ1-2; tentatively, D is TRBD1 (5 bases). Germline V gene sequence: CDR1 SGHRS, CDR2 YFSETQ. The CDR3 consists of 14 residues. Trimming removed 4 bases at V and 0 bases at J, with 10 bases between. The CDR3 is CASSRDSANYGYTF. CDR3 nucleotides: TGCGCCAGCAGCCGCGACAGTGCTAACTATGGCTACACCTTC. Variable domain in full (rest from reference TRBV5-1 and TRBJ1-2): KAGVTQTPRYLIKTRGQQVTLSCSPISGHRSVSWYQQTPGQGLQFLFEYFSETQRNKGNFPGRFSGRQFSNSRSEMNVSTLELGDSALYLCASSRDSANYGYTFGSGTRLTVV.

The V and J genes are TRBV2 and TRBJ2-7, with TRBD2 matching over 16 bases. The CDR3 is 18 amino acids. V shed 7 bases, J shed 2 bases, and the junction held 11 bases outside the gene matches. Per the germline V gene, CDR1 is SNHLY and CDR2 is FYNNEI. The CDR3 is CASMGTSGGAALTYEQYF. CDR3 bases: TGTGCCAGCATGGGGACTAGCGGGGGGGCCGCTTTGACCTACGAGCAGTACTTC.

The CDR3 DNA reads TGTGCCAGCAGTCCGACAGGGGGCGGATACGAGCAGTACTTC. This codes for CASSPTGGGYEQYF. V is TRBV28 and J is TRBJ2-7; 10 nucleotides match TRBD1. Trimming at V came to 5 bases and at J to 4 bases, leaving 5 bases not matched to a gene. From germline, CDR1 is MDHEN and CDR2 SYDVKM. The CDR3 has 14 residues.

This sequence joins TRBV7-2 and TRBJ2-5; 8 positions match TRBD1. The CDR3 sequence is 14 residues long. Losses at the gene ends were 4 bases for V and 3 bases for J; bases not matched to a gene: 4. Germline CDR1 reads SGHTA; CDR2 reads FQGNSA. Written as DNA, the CDR3 is TGTGCCAGCAGCTCTTTGGACAGGGAAGAGACCCAGTACTTC. It specifies CASSSLDREETQYF.

The CDR3 region is CASSRLDGSYGYTF. In DNA, the CDR3 is TGCGCCAGCAGCAGGTTAGACGGGAGCTATGGCTACACCTTC. The rearrangement uses TRBV5-1 and TRBJ1-2; no clear D gene. The CDR3 length is 14 residues. V was trimmed by 4 bases and J by 4 bases, leaving 14 bases between them. The germline V gene has CDR1 SGHRS and CDR2 YFSETQ.

The V call is TRBV11-2, the J call TRBJ2-7; 7 bases are shared with TRBD1. V lost 5 bases to trimming and J lost 2 bases; unmatched junction nucleotides: 9. The CDR3 is 15 residues long. The germline V gene encodes CDR1 SGHAT and CDR2 FQNNGV. The CDR3 region is CASSRSPGQPYEQYF. In DNA, the CDR3 is TGTGCCAGCAGCCGCTCTCCGGGACAGCCCTACGAGCAGTACTTC.

In DNA, the CDR3 is TGTGCCAGCAGCCCAACCGACAGGGTCCGGCAGCCCCAGCATTTT. Its protein product is CASSPTDRVRQPQHF. The chain is built from TRBV7-2 and TRBJ1-5, with 7 bases identical to TRBD1. Germline assignment: CDR1 SGHTA and CDR2 FQGNSA. This CDR3 contains 15 residues. J was trimmed by 7 bases and V by 5 bases; bases with no gene match: 11. The entire variable domain, with the rest obtained from reference TRBV7-2 and TRBJ1-5, is as follows: GAGVSQSPSNKVTEKGKDVELRCDPISGHTALYWYRQSLGQGLEFLIYFQGNSAPDKSGLPSDRFSAERTGGSVSTLTIQRTQQEDSAVYLCASSPTDRVRQPQHFGDGTRLSIL.

The chain couples TRBV4-2 to TRBJ1-5; D may be TRBD1 (6 bases). The CDR3 is 19 residues long. Germline CDR1 and CDR2: LGHNA and YNFKEQ. Trimming removed 1 base at V and 0 bases at J, with 19 bases between. The CDR3 DNA is TGTGCCAGCAGCCAAGGTACTCAGGGAGGGGGTTATAGCAATCAGCCCCAGCATTTT. It encodes CASSQGTQGGGYSNQPQHF.

V gene TRBV7-8 combines with J gene TRBJ2-5; D might be TRBD1 (5 bases). This CDR3 contains 18 residues. In germline, CDR1 is SGHVS, CDR2 FQNEAQ. The V gene lost 5 bases and the J gene lost 1 base, with 23 bases spanning the gap. The CDR3 bases are TGTGCCAGCAGCAATAGACCGAGGCAGGGCGTAATCCAAGAGACCCAGTACTTC. Protein: CASSNRPRQGVIQETQYF.

J is TRBJ1-4 and V is TRBV5-1; possibly TRBD1 for D (5 bases). Germline loops: CDR1 SGHRS, CDR2 YFSETQ. V shed 4 bases and J shed 7 bases, with 17 bases lying between them. The length of the CDR3 is 15 residues. The CDR3 sequence is CASSEGQAGSEKLFF. In nucleotides, the CDR3 is TGCGCCAGCAGCGAGGGGCAGGCGGGGTCTGAAAAACTGTTTTTT.

This chain joins TRBV14 and TRBJ1-2, with 8 bases aligning to TRBD1. J gave up 4 bases and V 6 bases, and 4 bases lay outside the gene matches. The CDR3 extends over 13 amino acids. Germline V gene sequence: CDR1 SGHDN, CDR2 FVKESK. This CDR3 is CASSTGTGYGYTF. The CDR3 nucleotides read TGTGCCAGCAGTACCGGGACAGGCTATGGCTACACCTTC.